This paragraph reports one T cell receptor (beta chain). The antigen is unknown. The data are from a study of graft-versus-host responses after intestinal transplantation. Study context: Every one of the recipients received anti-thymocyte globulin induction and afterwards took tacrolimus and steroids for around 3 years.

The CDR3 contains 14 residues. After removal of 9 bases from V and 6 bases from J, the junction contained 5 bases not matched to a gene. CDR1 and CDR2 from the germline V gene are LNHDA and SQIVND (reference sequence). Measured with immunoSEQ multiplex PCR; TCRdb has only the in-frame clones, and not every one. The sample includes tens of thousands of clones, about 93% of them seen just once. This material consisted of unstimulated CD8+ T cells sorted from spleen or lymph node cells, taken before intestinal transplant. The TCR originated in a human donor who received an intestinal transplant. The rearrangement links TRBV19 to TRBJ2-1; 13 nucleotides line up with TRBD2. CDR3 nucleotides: TGTGCCAGCCAATGGACTAGCGGGAGCAATGAGCAGTTCTTC. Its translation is CASQWTSGSNEQFF.